A selection of T cell receptor beta chains follows, all from one sample in a study of beta chain features in type 1 diabetes. Some clones are missing from TCRdb's copy, which holds only in-frame ones; the method was immunoSEQ multiplex PCR. Counted here are 40,000 to 50,000 clones, around 63% occurring once; the ten biggest clones make up 1.5% to 2%. Sequencing input: Tregs from blood. Source of these receptors: a man aged 25 to 40 with type 1 diabetes. Some clones in this sample may be carry-over from other donors' samples. The CDR3 runs from the conserved cysteine through the conserved F or W. The D gene is left open where the match is weak. Clone size, where shown, is once, few, many, or a class for clones that have expanded.

NA | TRBD1 | TRBJ1-1 | TRBV29-1 | TGCAGCGCTCGACAGGGGATGAACACTGAAGCTTTCTTT | CSARQGMNTEAFF
NA | TRBD1 | TRBJ2-7 | TRBV4-1 | TGCGCCAGCAGCCAAGGTCCGGGACAGCGCTCCTACGAGCAGTACTTC | CASSQGPGQRSYEQYF
few | NA | TRBJ2-5 | TRBV7-2 | TGTGCCAGCAGCCACAGGAGATTGTACCAAGAGACCCAGTACTTC | CASSHRRLYQETQYF
few | NA | TRBJ2-2 | TRBV7-9 | TGTGCCAGCAGCCTCAGTGCCGGGGAGCTGTTTTTT | CASSLSAGELFF
NA | TRBD2 | TRBJ2-5 | TRBV19 | TGTGCCAGTAGTATGTCTAGCGGGGGGGCCGGGGAGACCCAGTACTTC | CASSMSSGGAGETQYF
NA | NA | TRBJ1-2 | TRBV4-1 | TGCGCCAGCAGCCAAGATGTGACAGGAAGGGATGGCTACACCTTC | CASSQDVTGRDGYTF
NA | NA | TRBJ1-2 | TRBV5-1 | TGCGCCAGCAGCTCGACCCAGGGCAGGGAAGGCTACACCTTC | CASSSTQGREGYTF
NA | TRBD2 | TRBJ2-1 | TRBV9 | TGTGCCAGCAGCGTAGCGGCGGTGTCGGGACTAGCGGGGGGAAACTACAGTGAGCAGTTCTTC | CASSVAAVSGLAGGNYSEQFF
NA | TRBD2 | TRBJ2-7 | TRBV7-9 | TGTGCCAGCAGCCCGGGACTAGCGGGGGGCGACTACGAGCAGTACTTC | CASSPGLAGGDYEQYF
NA | NA | TRBJ2-5 | TRBV5-1 | TGCGCCAGCAGCCCGCGACAGGAAGAGACCCAGTACTTC | CASSPRQEETQYF